The T cell receptor beta chain described here comes from a study of blood T cells in healthy people across ages. Together with a sample-barcoded 5' primer, a J-beta primer mix was included in a second PCR lasting roughly 6 to 12 cycles. Researchers report that a template-switch adaptor with 12 random nucleotides tagged each cDNA molecule. One entry per CDR3 protein results from TCRdb running MiXCR on the 5' RACE reads. The repertoire holds under 2,000,000 distinct CDR3 sequences, less than 50% seen once, with around 2.1% in the top ten. In each sample, at least 7 million PBMCs were isolated. Samples each had at least 5 micrograms of total RNA extracted. J was trimmed by 6 bases and V by 6 bases; bases with no gene match: 7. The CDR3 has 15 residues. Germline CDR1 MNHNS, CDR2 SASEGT.

The chain employs TRBV6-1 and TRBJ2-2; 10 positions match TRBD1. Sequencing was carried out using blood. This TCR derives from a woman in her thirties or forties in good health. The CDR3 bases are TGTGCCAGCAGGGGGGACAGGGGTAGTGCCGGGGAGCTGTTTTTT. As protein: CASRGDRGSAGELFF.